This T cell receptor (beta chain) comes out of a study of blood T cells in healthy people across ages. This CDR3 is built from 11 residues. Germline assignment: CDR1 MNHEY and CDR2 SMNVEV (reference sequence). The ends were cut back, 4 bases at V and 7 bases at J, with 4 bases in the middle. A second PCR, run for roughly 6 to 11 cycles, used a sample-barcoded 5' primer plus a J-beta primer mix. TCRdb re-called the 5' RACE reads with MiXCR, one entry per CDR3 protein. The repertoire holds 1.8 million or so distinct CDR3 sequences, with about two fifths as singletons. The sequenced material came from blood. J is TRBJ2-2 and V is TRBV27; D not resolved. The TCR was taken from a human donor in good health. CDR3 bases: TGTGCCAGCAGTTCTGGCGGGGAGCTGTTTTTT. Translating gives CASSSGGELFF.